This is a list of T cell receptor beta chains from one sample in a study of cytomegalovirus exposure and HLA in healthy donors. Measured with immunoSEQ multiplex PCR; TCRdb has only the in-frame clones, and not every one. The sample consists of about 190,000 clones, around 80% of them appearing once. Sequenced: PBMCs. Receptors originate from a woman in her thirties or forties in good health and CMV-seronegative. Each CDR3 is given with its conserved first and last residue. D genes are given only for firm matches. Clone size is shown for a subset of rows, as once, few, many or a class of expanded clone.

j_call: TRBJ1-3; d_call: -; v_call: TRBV6-6; clone_size: -; cdr3_nt: TGTGCCAGCCGTGGAGGCTCTGGAAACACCATATATTTT; cdr3_aa: CASRGGSGNTIYF
j_call: TRBJ2-5; d_call: -; v_call: TRBV5-6; clone_size: -; cdr3_nt: TGTGCCAGCAGCTTGGACAGGGTGGATGGGCAAGAGACCCAGTACTTC; cdr3_aa: CASSLDRVDGQETQYF
j_call: TRBJ2-1; d_call: TRBD1; v_call: TRBV9; clone_size: -; cdr3_nt: TGTGCCAGCAGCTCTGGACAGGGACCCTACAATGAGCAGTTCTTC; cdr3_aa: CASSSGQGPYNEQFF
j_call: TRBJ1-4; d_call: -; v_call: TRBV19; clone_size: -; cdr3_nt: TGTGCCAGTACCCCGGGAAGCCAGGAAAAACTGTTTTTT; cdr3_aa: CASTPGSQEKLFF
j_call: TRBJ2-3; d_call: TRBD2; v_call: TRBV7-8; clone_size: -; cdr3_nt: TGTGCCAGCAGCTTAGGCCCAACTAGCGGGATAGGGGATACGCAGTATTTT; cdr3_aa: CASSLGPTSGIGDTQYF
j_call: TRBJ1-2; d_call: -; v_call: TRBV11-3; clone_size: once; cdr3_nt: TGTGCCAGCAGCCAGGAACAGGGATCGGCCGGCTACACCTTC; cdr3_aa: CASSQEQGSAGYTF
j_call: TRBJ2-5; d_call: TRBD1; v_call: TRBV2; clone_size: -; cdr3_nt: TGTGCCAGCAGAGAGCCCCGGACAGGGCAAGAGACCCAGTACTTC; cdr3_aa: CASREPRTGQETQYF
j_call: TRBJ2-1; d_call: TRBD2; v_call: TRBV2; clone_size: -; cdr3_nt: TGTGCCAGCAGTGTGGGGGGGAGGAATGAGCAGTTCTTC; cdr3_aa: CASSVGGRNEQFF
j_call: TRBJ1-1; d_call: -; v_call: TRBV5-4; clone_size: -; cdr3_nt: TGTGCCAGCAGCCCCCAGGATTTGGGTGGGCAAGCTTTCTTT; cdr3_aa: CASSPQDLGGQAFF
j_call: TRBJ1-5; d_call: -; v_call: TRBV27; clone_size: -; cdr3_nt: TGTGCCAGCAGTTACAGTGGGAATCAGCCCCAGCATTTT; cdr3_aa: CASSYSGNQPQHF
j_call: TRBJ1-6; d_call: -; v_call: TRBV30; clone_size: -; cdr3_nt: TGTGCCTGGGGGGCGGATGATAATTCACCCCTCCACTTT; cdr3_aa: CAWGADDNSPLHF
j_call: TRBJ1-1; d_call: -; v_call: TRBV5-3; clone_size: -; cdr3_nt: TGTGCCAGAAGCTTGGAAGGGGTTGGCACTGAAGCTTTCTTT; cdr3_aa: CARSLEGVGTEAFF
j_call: TRBJ2-2; d_call: TRBD2; v_call: TRBV7-2; clone_size: few; cdr3_nt: TGTGCCAGCAGCAATAGCGGGAGAAACACCGGGGAGCTGTTTTTT; cdr3_aa: CASSNSGRNTGELFF
j_call: TRBJ1-1; d_call: TRBD1; v_call: TRBV5-1; clone_size: -; cdr3_nt: TGCGCCAGCAGCTTCATTCCAAGGGGGTCAGGGGGAGGAAACACTGAAGCTTTCTTT; cdr3_aa: CASSFIPRGSGGGNTEAFF
j_call: TRBJ2-6; d_call: TRBD2; v_call: TRBV7-2; clone_size: -; cdr3_nt: TGTGCCAGCAGCAGCGGGACTACCTCTGGGGCCAACGTCCTGACTTTC; cdr3_aa: CASSSGTTSGANVLTF
j_call: TRBJ2-1; d_call: TRBD2; v_call: TRBV11-3; clone_size: -; cdr3_nt: TGTGCCAGCAGACCTAAACTAGCGGCCAATTCCGATGAGCAGTTCTTC; cdr3_aa: CASRPKLAANSDEQFF
j_call: TRBJ2-4; d_call: -; v_call: TRBV7-9; clone_size: few; cdr3_nt: TGTGCCACCATAAAGACTAGTATGGCCAAAAACATTCAGTACTTC; cdr3_aa: CATIKTSMAKNIQYF
j_call: TRBJ2-5; d_call: -; v_call: TRBV7-9; clone_size: -; cdr3_nt: TGTGCCAGCAGCTTAAATACTCAGGGCCTGTTAGAGACCCAGTACTTC; cdr3_aa: CASSLNTQGLLETQYF
j_call: TRBJ1-1; d_call: TRBD1; v_call: TRBV29-1; clone_size: -; cdr3_nt: TGCAGCGCCAGGGGGACACTCAACACTGAAGCTTTCTTT; cdr3_aa: CSARGTLNTEAFF
j_call: TRBJ2-5; d_call: TRBD2; v_call: TRBV11-2; clone_size: -; cdr3_nt: TGTGCCAGCACCCCCGGGGGGGGCGCGGGTCAAGAGACCCAGTACTTC; cdr3_aa: CASTPGGGAGQETQYF
j_call: TRBJ2-1; d_call: -; v_call: TRBV9; clone_size: -; cdr3_nt: TGTGCCAGCAGCGCCGCCCCCGGGGAGGAGGGCAATGAGCAGTTCTTC; cdr3_aa: CASSAAPGEEGNEQFF
j_call: TRBJ2-3; d_call: -; v_call: TRBV18; clone_size: -; cdr3_nt: TGTGCCAGCTCACCATTGGCACGCGGTTCCACAGATACGCAGTATTTT; cdr3_aa: CASSPLARGSTDTQYF
j_call: TRBJ1-1; d_call: -; v_call: TRBV10-3; clone_size: -; cdr3_nt: TGTGCCATCAGTGAGTCGACAGCCGGCACTGAAGCTTTCTTT; cdr3_aa: CAISESTAGTEAFF
j_call: TRBJ2-5; d_call: TRBD1; v_call: TRBV5-4; clone_size: once; cdr3_nt: TGTGCCAGCAGCGCCGGGACAGTACAAGAGACCCAGTACTTC; cdr3_aa: CASSAGTVQETQYF
j_call: TRBJ1-2; d_call: TRBD1; v_call: TRBV18; clone_size: once; cdr3_nt: TGTGCCAGCTCACCTGGTATAGGACAGGGGATAAAAACCTTC; cdr3_aa: CASSPGIGQGIKTF
j_call: TRBJ2-2; d_call: TRBD1; v_call: TRBV7-7; clone_size: -; cdr3_nt: TGTGCTAGCAGCTTACGGCTCGTAGGACAGGGCGGGGAGCTGTTTTTT; cdr3_aa: CASSLRLVGQGGELFF
j_call: TRBJ2-3; d_call: -; v_call: TRBV4-2; clone_size: -; cdr3_nt: TGTGCCAGCAGCCAGGTTGTGGTAGGGGGGCAGTATTTT; cdr3_aa: CASSQVVVGGQYF
j_call: TRBJ2-5; d_call: TRBD1; v_call: TRBV13; clone_size: -; cdr3_nt: TGTGCCAGCAGCAGGGACAGGGGGCATGAGACCCAGTACTTC; cdr3_aa: CASSRDRGHETQYF
j_call: TRBJ2-1; d_call: -; v_call: TRBV6-5; clone_size: -; cdr3_nt: TGTGCCAGCAGCCAGCTAGCGAGTGAGCAGTTCTTC; cdr3_aa: CASSQLASEQFF
j_call: TRBJ1-2; d_call: -; v_call: TRBV19; clone_size: -; cdr3_nt: TGTGCCAGTACCCCCATTCCAGCTAACTATGGCTACACCTTC; cdr3_aa: CASTPIPANYGYTF
j_call: TRBJ2-2; d_call: -; v_call: TRBV7-2; clone_size: -; cdr3_nt: TGTGCCAGCAGCTTAGAAGGGCTAGCCGCGAACACCGGGGAGCTGTTTTTT; cdr3_aa: CASSLEGLAANTGELFF
j_call: TRBJ1-1; d_call: -; v_call: TRBV5-1; clone_size: once; cdr3_nt: TGCGCCAGCAGCTTGGCCCGGAACAGGGATGTGGGCACTGAAGCTTTCTTT; cdr3_aa: CASSLARNRDVGTEAFF
j_call: TRBJ1-3; d_call: TRBD1; v_call: TRBV9; clone_size: -; cdr3_nt: TGTGCCAGCAGCAGGACAGGGGCGCCGCTTGGAAACACCATATATTTT; cdr3_aa: CASSRTGAPLGNTIYF
j_call: TRBJ1-1; d_call: TRBD1; v_call: TRBV2; clone_size: few; cdr3_nt: TGTGCCAGCAGGGACAGGTCGAACACTGAAGCTTTCTTT; cdr3_aa: CASRDRSNTEAFF
j_call: TRBJ2-5; d_call: -; v_call: TRBV11-3; clone_size: -; cdr3_nt: TGTGCCAGCAGCCCCTCTCTGGGAGCGGGTCTCGAGACCCAGTACTTC; cdr3_aa: CASSPSLGAGLETQYF
j_call: TRBJ1-3; d_call: TRBD1; v_call: TRBV5-1; clone_size: -; cdr3_nt: TGCGCCAGCAGCCTGGATTCCGGGACAGGTGGAAACACCATATATTTT; cdr3_aa: CASSLDSGTGGNTIYF
j_call: TRBJ2-7; d_call: -; v_call: TRBV7-2; clone_size: -; cdr3_nt: TGTGCCAGCAGCTTATCCGTGTCCTTCCAAGGGGGAGAGCAGTACTTC; cdr3_aa: CASSLSVSFQGGEQYF
j_call: TRBJ1-1; d_call: TRBD1; v_call: TRBV2; clone_size: -; cdr3_nt: TGTGCCAGCAGAGGGACAGGGGGCGGCACTGAAGCTTTCTTT; cdr3_aa: CASRGTGGGTEAFF
j_call: TRBJ2-7; d_call: TRBD2; v_call: TRBV6-1; clone_size: -; cdr3_nt: TGTGCCACCGGGGGACTAGCGGGAGACGAGCAGTACTTC; cdr3_aa: CATGGLAGDEQYF
j_call: TRBJ2-5; d_call: TRBD2; v_call: TRBV14; clone_size: -; cdr3_nt: TGTGCCAGCAGCCAAGGTCTAGCGGGAATAAGTGAGCAGTACTTC; cdr3_aa: CASSQGLAGISEQYF
j_call: TRBJ2-1; d_call: -; v_call: TRBV9; clone_size: -; cdr3_nt: TGTGCCAGCAGCCCCCAGGGATTAGCGGAATACAATGAGCAGCTCTTC; cdr3_aa: CASSPQGLAEYNEQLF
j_call: TRBJ1-2; d_call: -; v_call: TRBV7-2; clone_size: -; cdr3_nt: TGTGCCAGCAGCTTAGACAGATCCTATGGCTACACCTTC; cdr3_aa: CASSLDRSYGYTF
j_call: TRBJ2-2; d_call: -; v_call: TRBV10-3; clone_size: -; cdr3_nt: TGTGCCATCAGTGAGTCTTCTACAGATTTGCTCGGGGAGCTGTTTTTT; cdr3_aa: CAISESSTDLLGELFF
j_call: TRBJ2-4; d_call: TRBD1; v_call: TRBV6-1; clone_size: -; cdr3_nt: TGTGCCAGCAGAGGGACAGGGGACGCCAAAAACATTCAGTACTTC; cdr3_aa: CASRGTGDAKNIQYF
j_call: TRBJ2-1; d_call: -; v_call: TRBV27; clone_size: once; cdr3_nt: TGTGCCAGCAGTTCGATAGCGGCTTTCTCCTACAATGAGCAGTTCTTC; cdr3_aa: CASSSIAAFSYNEQFF
j_call: TRBJ2-2; d_call: -; v_call: TRBV19; clone_size: once; cdr3_nt: TGTGCCAGTAGTGCCCTAGGGGGAGTGCCCGGGGAGCTGTTTTTT; cdr3_aa: CASSALGGVPGELFF
j_call: TRBJ1-1; d_call: TRBD1; v_call: TRBV25-1; clone_size: -; cdr3_nt: TGTGCCAGCAGCACGAGTACAGGGGGCGATGCCACTGAAGCTTTCTTT; cdr3_aa: CASSTSTGGDATEAFF
j_call: TRBJ1-4; d_call: -; v_call: TRBV4-3; clone_size: -; cdr3_nt: TGCGCCAGCAGCCAAGATTACGAAGCACACGGGGAAAAACTGTTTTTT; cdr3_aa: CASSQDYEAHGEKLFF
j_call: TRBJ1-1; d_call: -; v_call: TRBV12-5; clone_size: -; cdr3_nt: TGTGCTAGTGGTTTGGGACAGAACACTGAAGCTTTCTTT; cdr3_aa: CASGLGQNTEAFF
j_call: TRBJ2-7; d_call: -; v_call: TRBV29-1; clone_size: -; cdr3_nt: TGCAGCGTTGACGGAGGGGAGCAGTACTTC; cdr3_aa: CSVDGGEQYF
j_call: TRBJ1-5; d_call: -; v_call: TRBV6-4; clone_size: -; cdr3_nt: TGTGCCAGCAGTGGCTTACCACCGAGCCACCAGCCCCAGCATTTT; cdr3_aa: CASSGLPPSHQPQHF
j_call: TRBJ1-1; d_call: -; v_call: TRBV18; clone_size: -; cdr3_nt: TGTGCCAGCTCACCAGGGACTTCGGACACTGAAGCTTTCTTT; cdr3_aa: CASSPGTSDTEAFF
j_call: TRBJ1-5; d_call: -; v_call: TRBV18; clone_size: -; cdr3_nt: TGTGCCAGCTCACCACAGGGGAGCAATCAGCCCCAGCATTTT; cdr3_aa: CASSPQGSNQPQHF
j_call: TRBJ2-7; d_call: -; v_call: TRBV7-9; clone_size: once; cdr3_nt: TGTGCCAGCACCGCGGGGGCCGAGCAGTACTTC; cdr3_aa: CASTAGAEQYF